The 22 T cell receptor beta chains presented below share a single source sample, sequenced in a study of control samples from healthy donors and cancer patients. Some clones are missing from TCRdb's copy, which holds only in-frame ones; the method was immunoSEQ multiplex PCR. The table records 110,000 to 150,000 clones, about nine tenths of them present only once. Sequencing was done on a sample of blood. The source is a man younger than 45 in good health.

This rearrangement joins TRBV6-2 or TRBV6-3 to TRBJ2-1; 11 nucleotides align to TRBD2. Germline V gives CDR1 MNHEY, CDR2 SVGEGT. Losses at the gene ends were 6 bases for V and 0 bases for J; bases not matched to a gene: 4. The CDR3 runs to 16 residues. Here the CDR3 reads CASSLAGGSSYNEQFF. The CDR3 coding sequence is TGTGCCAGCAGCTTAGCGGGGGGGAGCTCCTACAATGAGCAGTTCTTC.

The table lists this clone with a count of one. The chain joins TRBV7-2 to TRBJ1-5, with D unresolved. The CDR3 is 15 amino acids. Between the trimmed V and J ends, which lost 0 bases and 0 bases, there was a span of 6 bases. Per germline, CDR1 SGHTA and CDR2 FQGNSA. DNA of the CDR3: TGTGCCAGCAGCTTAGCCAGAAGTAGCAATCAGCCCCAGCATTTT. This sequence encodes CASSLARSSNQPQHF.

This sequence joins TRBV9 and TRBJ2-4, with TRBD2 matching 7 bases. The CDR3 runs 17 residues. Germline V gives CDR1 SGDLS, CDR2 YYNGEE. V trimming: 0 bases; J trimming: 0 bases; junction bases outside the gene matches: 6. The CDR3 DNA is TGTGCCAGCAGCGTAGAATCCGCGGGGGAAGCCAAAAACATTCAGTACTTC. Amino acids: CASSVESAGEAKNIQYF.

The chain employs TRBV5-6 and TRBJ1-6, with D uncertain. The germline V gene encodes CDR1 SGHDT and CDR2 YYEEEE. The CDR3 spans 15 residues. V lost 3 bases to trimming and J lost 11 bases, with 18 bases between them. The CDR3 region is CASSSLGGEGTPLHF. The CDR3, as DNA: TGTGCCAGCAGCTCATTGGGCGGTGAAGGTACACCCCTCCACTTT.

This chain links TRBV6-2 or TRBV6-3 with TRBJ1-5; no firm D call. Germline V gene data show CDR1 as MNHEY and CDR2 as SVGEGT. With 2 bases removed from V and 6 bases from J, the gap between germline ends came to 11 bases. This CDR3 has 14 amino acids. The CDR3 protein is CASSYGQVGQPQHF. DNA for the CDR3: TGTGCCAGCAGTTACGGGCAGGTCGGTCAGCCCCAGCATTTT.

The chain couples TRBV27 to TRBJ2-3, with unresolved D. Germline lookup yields CDR1 MNHEY and CDR2 SMNVEV (reference sequence). Trimming pared 6 bases from V and 1 base from J, leaving 14 bases between. This CDR3 contains 15 residues. Here the CDR3 reads CASSPWADRTDTQYF. The CDR3 DNA follows: TGTGCCAGCAGCCCCTGGGCGGACCGCACAGATACGCAGTATTTT.

J is TRBJ2-7 and V is TRBV2, with a weak D call TRBD1 (5 bases). V was cut by 4 bases and J by 7 bases, with 23 bases left in between. The CDR3 covers 16 residues. Germline CDR1 is SNHLY and CDR2 is FYNNEI. The CDR3 spells CASSARQKTVLGEQYF. In nucleotides, the CDR3 is TGTGCCAGCAGTGCCCGTCAAAAGACAGTGCTCGGGGAGCAGTACTTC.

V gene TRBV10-3 combines with J gene TRBJ2-4; tentative D call: TRBD1 (6 bases). Germline V gene data show CDR1 as ENHRY and CDR2 as SYGVKD. The CDR3 has 16 amino acids. V was cut by 4 bases and J by 0 bases, with 13 bases left in between. The CDR3 loop is CAISGQALLAKNIQYF. CDR3 bases: TGTGCCATCAGTGGACAGGCTCTCCTAGCCAAAAACATTCAGTACTTC.

The chain carries TRBV7-2 and TRBJ2-4; D is undetermined. The V and J ends lost 0 bases and 7 bases respectively, with 13 bases between them. The germline V gene has CDR1 SGHTA and CDR2 FQGNSA. The CDR3 length is 15 residues. The CDR3 protein is CASSLAGKMMNIQYF. CDR3 DNA sequence: TGTGCCAGCAGCTTAGCGGGTAAGATGATGAACATTCAGTACTTC.

The rearrangement joins TRBV7-6 to TRBJ2-1; the D call may be TRBD1 or TRBD2 (5 bases each). The germline CDR1 and CDR2 sequences are SGHVS and FNYEAQ. V was clipped by 5 bases and J by 4 bases, with 27 bases between them. The CDR3 contains 19 residues. CDR3 sequence (DNA): TGTGCCAGCAGCCCAGACCCACCCGGGGCGATCATGGGTTACAATGAGCAGTTCTTC. The encoded protein is CASSPDPPGAIMGYNEQFF.

The genes are TRBV5-8 and TRBJ2-1; TRBD2 matches 7 bases. The CDR3 consists of 15 residues. V lost 7 bases to trimming and J lost 6 bases; unmatched junction nucleotides: 13. Germline V gene data show CDR1 as SGHTS and CDR2 as YDEGEE. The CDR3 spells CASGRGAGVLNEQFF. The CDR3 DNA reads TGTGCCAGCGGGAGAGGGGCGGGAGTTCTCAATGAGCAGTTCTTC. Full variable domain (missing parts from reference TRBV5-8 and TRBJ2-1): EAGVTQSPTHLIKTRGQQATLRCSPISGHTSVYWYQQALGLGLQFLLWYDEGEERNRGNFPPRFSGRQFPNYSSELNVNALELEDSALYLCASGRGAGVLNEQFFGPGTRLTVL.

The V and J genes are TRBV4-1 and TRBJ2-3; D ambiguous. V was trimmed by 1 base and J by 5 bases, leaving 10 bases between them. Germline values: CDR1 MGHRA, CDR2 YSYEKL. The CDR3 is 14 residues long. As DNA, the CDR3 is TGCGCCAGCAGCCAAGGCAGATGGGGAGATACGCAGTATTTT. This encodes CASSQGRWGDTQYF.

The genes are TRBV4-1 and TRBJ1-5, with 10 bases fitting TRBD1. The CDR3 covers 15 residues. Germline V gene data show CDR1 as MGHRA and CDR2 as YSYEKL. V lost 4 bases and J lost 7; bases outside the gene matches: 7. The CDR3 coding sequence is TGCGCCAGCAGCCTGGACAGGGGGGTTCACCAGCCCCAGCATTTT. Translating it yields CASSLDRGVHQPQHF.

V gene TRBV11-2 combines with J gene TRBJ1-1; D remains unclear. CDR3 size: 15 residues. V lost 5 bases, J lost 4 bases, and 17 bases lay in between. Per the germline V gene, CDR1 is SGHAT and CDR2 is FQNNGV. CDR3 nucleotides: TGTGCCAGCAGCGATGTTCTGGGAAGCGGCACTGAAGCTTTCTTT. This codes for CASSDVLGSGTEAFF.

This chain links TRBV3-1 (or the pseudogene TRBV3-2) with TRBJ1-6, with 7 positions matching TRBD1. From germline, CDR1 is LGHDT and CDR2 YNNKEL (reference sequence). CDR3 length: 16 amino acids. V lost 0 bases and J lost 8; bases outside the gene matches: 7. CDR3 sequence reads: CASSQESTGAYSPLHF. CDR3 nucleotide sequence: TGTGCCAGCAGCCAAGAGTCAACAGGGGCCTATTCACCCCTCCACTTT.

The V gene is TRBV7-2, the J gene TRBJ1-1; D is undetermined. This CDR3 comprises 15 residues. V was cut by 2 bases and J by 0 bases, with 10 bases left in between. Germline assignment: CDR1 SGHTA and CDR2 FQGNSA. The CDR3 DNA sequence: TGTGCCAGCAGCTTATTCGGCACCTTGAACACTGAAGCTTTCTTT. This translates into CASSLFGTLNTEAFF.

This chain links TRBV6-2 or TRBV6-3 with TRBJ2-7, with TRBD1 as a possible D gene (6 bases). The CDR3 sequence is 12 residues long. The V gene lost 4 bases and the J gene lost 6 bases, with 10 bases spanning the gap. CDR1 and CDR2 (germline): MNHEY, SVGEGT. The CDR3, as DNA: TGTGCCAGCAGTTTACAGGGTCTCGAGCAGTACTTC. Protein product: CASSLQGLEQYF.

This CDR3 reads CASSLQGGEPQHF. The CDR3 region has the DNA TGTGCCAGCAGCCTTCAGGGTGGTGAGCCCCAGCATTTT. The chain couples TRBV3-1 (or the pseudogene TRBV3-2) to TRBJ1-5; weak D call: TRBD1 (5 bases). The V gene lost 4 bases and the J gene lost 8 bases, with 12 bases spanning the gap. The CDR3 is 13 residues long. CDR1 is LGHDT, CDR2 YNNKEL, per germline (reference sequence).

The chain couples TRBV5-6 to TRBJ2-1; possibly TRBD1 or TRBD2 for D (5 bases each). V was cut by 0 bases and J by 9 bases, with 13 bases left in between. Germline lookup yields CDR1 SGHDT and CDR2 YYEEEE. There are 14 residues in the CDR3. DNA for the CDR3: TGTGCCAGCAGCTTGGGTGGGGCAGGGACTGAGCAGTTCTTC. This encodes CASSLGGAGTEQFF.

V gene TRBV5-6 combines with J gene TRBJ2-7, with D perhaps TRBD1 (6 bases). The CDR3 sequence is 16 residues long. Trimming removed 1 base from V and 2 bases from J, with 16 bases in between. CDR1 SGHDT and CDR2 YYEEEE come from the germline V gene. CDR3 sequence: CASSLLRQVETYEQYF. The CDR3 region has the DNA TGTGCCAGCAGCTTGCTGAGACAGGTAGAAACCTACGAGCAGTACTTC.

The chain is built from TRBV7-2 and TRBJ1-5, with D hard to call. Germline loops: CDR1 SGHTA, CDR2 FQGNSA. The CDR3 totals 15 residues. Trimming cost V 1 base and J 6 bases, with 13 bases left between them. For the CDR3, the DNA is TGTGCCAGCAGCTTAGAAGACCGCCGGGGTCAGCCCCAGCATTTT. Its translation: CASSLEDRRGQPQHF. Full variable domain (missing parts from reference TRBV7-2 and TRBJ1-5): GAGVSQSPSNKVTEKGKDVELRCDPISGHTALYWYRQSLGQGLEFLIYFQGNSAPDKSGLPSDRFSAERTGGSVSTLTIQRTQQEDSAVYLCASSLEDRRGQPQHFGDGTRLSIL.

This chain connects TRBV19 to TRBJ2-7; 10 nucleotides align to TRBD2. The CDR3 length is 16 residues. CDR1 is LNHDA, CDR2 SQIVND, per germline (reference sequence). Unmatched junction bases numbered 7, after V lost 3 bases and J lost 2 bases. The CDR3 region is CASSMFTSGNTYEQYF. Here the CDR3 DNA reads TGTGCCAGTAGTATGTTTACTAGCGGGAATACCTACGAGCAGTACTTC. Full variable domain (outside the CDR3, taken from reference TRBV19 and TRBJ2-7): DGGITQSPKYLFRKEGQNVTLSCEQNLNHDAMYWYRQDPGQGLRLIYYSQIVNDFQKGDIAEGYSVSREKKESFPLTVTSAQKNPTAFYLCASSMFTSGNTYEQYFGPGTRLTVT.